A single sample gave rise to the 20 T cell receptor beta chains below, sequenced in a study of graft-versus-host responses after intestinal transplantation. Profiled with immunoSEQ multiplex PCR; TCRdb holds only in-frame clones, not every one. The repertoire holds roughly 5,000 clones, about two thirds seen once, with 35% to 45% in the top ten. The specimen was PBMCs, collected 300 to 330 days after intestinal transplant. All receptors derive from a human patient who received an intestinal transplant, so some T cells may come from the graft donor.

The rearrangement joins TRBV4-1 to TRBJ2-1; TRBD1 matches 7 bases. This CDR3 has 18 amino acids. After removal of 0 bases from V and 3 bases from J, the junction contained 11 bases not matched to a gene. Germline lookup yields CDR1 MGHRA and CDR2 YSYEKL. CDR3 in DNA: TGCGCCAGCAGCCAAGACTTGACAGGGCCCTTCTTCTACAATGAGCAGTTCTTC. Translating it yields CASSQDLTGPFFYNEQFF.

The chain uses TRBV6-5 and TRBJ2-7; 10 bases are a match to TRBD1. CDR1 is MNHEY, CDR2 SVGAGI, per germline. V lost 2 bases and J lost 2; bases outside the gene matches: 3. The CDR3 is 15 amino acids. The CDR3 loop reads CASSYGTGEAYEQYF. CDR3 DNA sequence: TGTGCCAGCAGTTACGGGACAGGGGAAGCCTACGAGCAGTACTTC.

The chain links TRBV4-3 to TRBJ1-1; D gene unclear. This CDR3 has 15 amino acids. V was cut by 1 base and J by 1 base, with 10 bases left in between. Looked up from germline, CDR1 is LGHNA and CDR2 is YSLEER. CDR3 bases: TGCGCCAGCAGCCAAGCCGGGTACACGAACACTGAAGCTTTCTTT. Amino acids: CASSQAGYTNTEAFF.

The V call is TRBV7-8, the J call TRBJ1-2; maybe TRBD1 (6 bases). Germline V lookup: CDR1 SGHVS, CDR2 FQNEAQ. The CDR3 length is 15 residues. Deletions cut 4 bases from V and 7 bases from J, with 19 bases between. The CDR3 region is CASSYLTGQASGYTF. The CDR3 nucleotides read TGTGCCAGCAGCTACCTAACAGGGCAGGCGTCTGGCTACACCTTC.

The chain links TRBV6-4 to TRBJ2-3; possibly TRBD2 for D (5 bases). V was cut by 6 bases and J by 3 bases, with 13 bases left in between. This CDR3 is 14 amino acids long. Per the germline V gene, CDR1 is MRHNA and CDR2 is SNTAGT. CDR3 protein: CASRPSSVTDTQYF. The CDR3 DNA follows: TGTGCCAGCAGGCCCAGTAGCGTAACAGATACGCAGTATTTT.

The chain uses TRBV11-3 and TRBJ2-7; TRBD1 aligns across 11 bases. The V gene end was trimmed by 4 bases and the J gene end by 3 bases; junction bases not matched to a gene: 5. The germline CDR1 and CDR2 sequences are SGHNT and YENEEA. This CDR3 region has 15 residues. As DNA, the CDR3 is TGTGCCAGCAGCTCCAGGACAGGGGGCCTCTACGAGCAGTACTTC. This translates into CASSSRTGGLYEQYF. Full variable domain (rest looked up from reference TRBV11-3 and TRBJ2-7): EAGVVQSPRYKIIEKKQPVAFWCNPISGHNTLYWYLQNLGQGPELLIRYENEEAVDDSQLPKDRFSAERLKGVDSTLKIQPAELGDSAVYLCASSSRTGGLYEQYFGPGTRLTVT.

This clone showed up just a few times. This chain connects TRBV7-8 to TRBJ1-2; 8 bases match TRBD1. V trimming: 1 base; J trimming: 7 bases; junction bases outside the gene matches: 2. This CDR3 region has 13 residues. The germline CDR1 and CDR2 sequences are SGHVS and FQNEAQ. CDR3 loop: CASSLGQGTGYTF. The CDR3 coding sequence is TGTGCCAGCAGCTTAGGACAGGGGACTGGCTACACCTTC.

This clone appeared a few times. The chain employs TRBV7-2 and TRBJ2-5; D unresolved. CDR1 is SGHTA and CDR2 is FQGNSA in the germline V gene. V shed 1 base and J shed 4 bases, with 4 bases lying between them. The CDR3 extends over 12 amino acids. CDR3 sequence: CASSLGRETQYF. The DNA of the CDR3 is TGTGCCAGCAGCTTAGGGCGAGAGACCCAGTACTTC.

The rearrangement uses TRBV6-5 and TRBJ1-2; no clear D. V dropped 10 bases and J dropped 4 bases, with 10 bases sitting between them. CDR3 size: 11 residues. Germline V gene lookup returns CDR1 MNHEY and CDR2 SVGAGI. Written as DNA, the CDR3 is TGTGCCATAACGGGCGGCTATGGCTACACCTTC. This encodes CAITGGYGYTF.

The V call is TRBV12-5, the J call TRBJ2-1; no clear D gene. Germline lookup yields CDR1 LGHNT and CDR2 FRNRAP. Trimming removed 0 bases at V and 5 bases at J, with 8 bases between. The CDR3 runs 14 residues. CDR3 in DNA: TGTGCTAGTGGTTTGGTCCTGCAACACAATGAGCAGTTCTTC. Its translation is CASGLVLQHNEQFF. Combining the CDR3 with reference TRBV12-5 and TRBJ2-1 gives the whole variable domain DARVTQTPRHKVTEMGQEVTMRCQPILGHNTVFWYRQTMMQGLELLAYFRNRAPLDDSGMPKDRFSAEMPDATLATLKIQPSEPRDSAVYFCASGLVLQHNEQFFGPGTRLTVL.

V usage is TRBV19 and J usage is TRBJ2-7, with D unresolved. The length of the CDR3 is 13 residues. Germline-derived CDR1 and CDR2 are LNHDA and SQIVND (reference sequence). The V end lost 3 bases, the J end lost 4 bases, and 10 bases lay between the germline ends. CDR3 sequence: CASSIIVGYEQYF. CDR3 sequence (DNA): TGTGCCAGTAGTATTATCGTGGGGTACGAGCAGTACTTC.

This sequence joins TRBV10-3 and TRBJ2-5, with 8 bases fitting TRBD1. The CDR3 consists of 24 residues. In germline, CDR1 is ENHRY, CDR2 SYGVKD. V trimming: 2 bases; J trimming: 4 bases; junction bases outside the gene matches: 33. CDR3 nucleotides: TGTGCCATCAGTGAGACCCGACGGGTGACTCTTTGTGCCTATTCGGGACAGGATACAGAGACCCAGTACTTC. This codes for CAISETRRVTLCAYSGQDTETQYF.

The sample holds a few counts of this clone. The rearrangement uses TRBV19 and TRBJ2-3, with D perhaps matching TRBD1 (6 bases). V lost 6 bases and J 3 bases, leaving 16 bases between the germline ends. There are 15 residues in the CDR3. The germline V gene encodes CDR1 LNHDA and CDR2 SQIVND (reference sequence). CDR3 residues: CASRPLQGETDTQYF. CDR3 DNA sequence: TGTGCCAGTAGGCCACTACAGGGAGAAACAGATACGCAGTATTTT.

This clone turned up a few times. The rearrangement joins TRBV6-1 to TRBJ1-3; D call uncertain. The CDR3 sequence is 12 residues long. The germline V gene has CDR1 MNHNS and CDR2 SASEGT. Trimming removed 1 base from V and 3 bases from J, with 1 base in between. Here the CDR3 reads CASSEVGNTIYF. Written as DNA, the CDR3 is TGTGCCAGCAGTGAAGTTGGAAACACCATATATTTT.

The chain joins TRBV30 to TRBJ2-2; D is unresolved. Germline V CDR1 and CDR2: GTSNPN, SVGIG (reference sequence). The ends were cut back, 4 bases at V and 6 bases at J, with 9 bases in the middle. The CDR3 extends over 12 amino acids. The CDR3 region has the DNA TGTGCCTGGAATTGGGGTGCCGGGGAGCTGTTTTTT. Protein: CAWNWGAGELFF.

The chain recombines TRBV2 with TRBJ2-7, with TRBD1 as a possible D gene (7 bases). Germline-derived CDR1 and CDR2 are SNHLY and FYNNEI. The CDR3 spans 14 residues. V lost 2 bases and J lost 3, with 11 bases in between. The CDR3 bases are TGTGCCAGCAGTGAAAGGCGGGACAGCTACGAGCAGTACTTC. Translation: CASSERRDSYEQYF.

The CDR3 protein is CASSLAGSSYEQYF. CDR3 in DNA: TGTGCCAGCAGCTTGGCAGGGTCCTCCTACGAGCAGTACTTC. The genes are TRBV5-4 and TRBJ2-7; possible D gene TRBD1, 5 bases. The germline V and J ends were trimmed by 0 bases and 0 bases, with 7 bases remaining between them. The CDR3 is made up of 14 amino acids. Per the germline V gene, CDR1 is SGHNT and CDR2 is YYREEE (reference sequence).

The chain has TRBV29-1 and TRBJ2-3; no clear D. V lost 5 bases, J lost 0 bases, and 9 bases lay in between. The CDR3 contains 13 residues. Germline values: CDR1 SQVTM, CDR2 ANQGSEA. The chain's CDR3 is CSVCPESTDTQYF. The CDR3 coding sequence is TGCAGCGTTTGTCCAGAGAGCACAGATACGCAGTATTTT.

V is TRBV7-2 and J is TRBJ2-3; D is unresolved. The CDR3 is 15 residues long. The germline gives CDR1 SGHTA, CDR2 FQGNSA. Trimming removed 1 base at V and 3 bases at J, with 11 bases between. The CDR3 here is CASSLVISTTDTQYF. The DNA of the CDR3 is TGTGCCAGCAGCTTAGTGATCTCGACAACAGATACGCAGTATTTT.

V is TRBV4-3 and J is TRBJ2-6; possible D gene TRBD2, 6 bases. This CDR3 spans 16 amino acids. CDR1 is LGHNA and CDR2 is YSLEER in the germline V gene. Trimming cost V 0 bases and J 0 bases, with 6 bases left between them. The CDR3 sequence is CASSQEAGSGANVLTF. CDR3 sequence (DNA): TGCGCCAGCAGCCAAGAAGCGGGCTCTGGGGCCAACGTCCTGACTTTC.